The T cell receptor (beta chain) under discussion was sequenced for a study of T cell responses to AZD1222 COVID-19 vaccine. Regarding the study as a whole: Once two AZD1222 doses were given, Spike-specific TCR breadth and depth went up. Targeting of unmutated variant regions was reportedly seen in nearly half of spike-specific TCRs.

In regard to this clone: Antigen unknown.

Trimming took 1 base from V and 7 from J, leaving 5 bases between them. This CDR3 has 12 residues. CDR1 is SGHVS and CDR2 is FQNEAQ in the germline V gene. Pooled samples include second doses given at about 4 or 12 weeks. Measured with immunoSEQ multiplex PCR; TCRdb has only the in-frame clones, and not every one. The sample has some 120,000 clones; 88% are singletons. The J gene is TRBJ2-1, the V gene TRBV7-8; D call uncertain. The TCR was taken from an adult who received the AZD1222 COVID-19 vaccine. The source was peripheral blood, collected 28 days after the second AZD1222 dose. CDR3 nucleotides: TGTGCCAGCAGCTTAGAAAGAAATGAGCAGTTCTTC. Amino acid sequence: CASSLERNEQFF.